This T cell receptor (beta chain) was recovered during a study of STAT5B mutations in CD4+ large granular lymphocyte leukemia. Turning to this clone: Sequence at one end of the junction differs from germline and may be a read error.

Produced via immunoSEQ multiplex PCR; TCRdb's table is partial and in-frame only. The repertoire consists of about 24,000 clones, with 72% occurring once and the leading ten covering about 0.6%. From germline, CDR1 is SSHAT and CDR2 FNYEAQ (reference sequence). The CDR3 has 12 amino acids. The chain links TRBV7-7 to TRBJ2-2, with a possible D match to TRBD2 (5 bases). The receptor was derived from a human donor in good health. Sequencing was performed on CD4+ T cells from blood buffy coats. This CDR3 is CASSPAAGELFF. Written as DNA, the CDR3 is TGTGCTAGCAGCCCAGCGGCCGGGGAGCTGTTTTTT.